The 27 T cell receptor beta chains in this list originate from one sample, sequenced in a study of graft-versus-host responses after intestinal transplantation (dated by TCRdb to the early 2020s). The method was the immunoSEQ multiplex PCR assay. What TCRdb holds here is the immuneACCESS table cut down to in-frame rearrangements. Part of the clones is not present; checked against another copy, under half of the missing clones reflect an unresolved V gene, and the others are unexplained. Present in this sample are under 50,000 clones, about 90% of which were seen just once. 6% to 7.5% of the sample belongs to the ten largest clones. The sequencing here drew on PBMCs, taken 260 to 270 days after transplant. The source is a human patient who received an intestinal transplant, so some T cells may come from the graft donor.

The rearrangement uses TRBV7-8 and TRBJ2-1; possibly TRBD1 or TRBD2 for D (6 bases each). The CDR3 extends over 13 amino acids. Trimming took 10 bases from V and 7 from J, leaving 17 bases between them. The germline V gene encodes CDR1 SGHVS and CDR2 FQNEAQ. The CDR3 here is CATSGAGENEQFF. Here the CDR3 DNA reads TGTGCCACCTCGGGGGCAGGGGAGAATGAGCAGTTCTTC.

The chain joins TRBV9 to TRBJ1-2, with D possibly being TRBD1 (5 bases). Trimming removed 0 bases from V and 5 bases from J, with 11 bases in between. The CDR3 runs to 14 residues. The germline gives CDR1 SGDLS, CDR2 YYNGEE. The CDR3 loop is CASSVVGTNYGYTF. The CDR3 region has the DNA TGTGCCAGCAGCGTAGTAGGGACCAATTATGGCTACACCTTC. Based on the CDR3 plus reference TRBV9 and TRBJ1-2, the full variable domain is DSGVTQTPKHLITATGQRVTLRCSPRSGDLSVYWYQQSLDQGLQFLIQYYNGEERAKGNILERFSAQQFPDLHSELNLSSLELGDSALYFCASSVVGTNYGYTFGSGTRLTVV.

The chain links TRBV5-6 to TRBJ2-1; D call uncertain. Between the trimmed V and J ends, which lost 3 bases and 2 bases, there was a span of 0 bases. This CDR3 comprises 11 residues. Germline assignment: CDR1 SGHDT and CDR2 YYEEEE. The CDR3, as DNA: TGTGCCAGCAGCTCCTACAATGAGCAGTTCTTC. Amino acid sequence: CASSSYNEQFF.

The CDR3 region has the DNA TGTGCCAGCAGCCCAGGGTCAGGTGGGATGAACACTGAAGCTTTCTTT. Encoded protein: CASSPGSGGMNTEAFF. The chain joins TRBV7-7 to TRBJ1-1, with D perhaps matching TRBD1 (5 bases). Germline assignment: CDR1 SSHAT and CDR2 FNYEAQ (reference sequence). This CDR3 has 16 residues. V was clipped by 5 bases and J by 0 bases, with 16 bases between them.

V and J are TRBV6-5 and TRBJ2-7; D possibly uses TRBD1 or TRBD2 (5 bases each). Between the trimmed V and J ends, which lost 5 bases and 0 bases, there was a span of 11 bases. CDR1 MNHEY and CDR2 SVGAGI come from the germline V gene. The CDR3 is 14 residues long. In DNA form, the CDR3 reads TGTGCCAGCAGTGCAGGGAGAAGCTCCTACGAGCAGTACTTC. It encodes CASSAGRSSYEQYF.

The gene calls are TRBV5-4 and TRBJ1-1; D gene unclear. The CDR3 consists of 13 residues. Germline V gene sequence: CDR1 SGHNT, CDR2 YYREEE (reference sequence). Trimming removed 0 bases from V and 1 base from J, with 4 bases in between. CDR3 in DNA: TGTGCCAGCAGCTTGGAGAGGAACACTGAAGCTTTCTTT. Translation: CASSLERNTEAFF.

The V gene is TRBV4-1, the J gene TRBJ2-3; 8 bases align to TRBD2. This CDR3 comprises 16 residues. V was clipped by 1 base and J by 1 base; unmatched bases: 4. Germline V gives CDR1 MGHRA, CDR2 YSYEKL. The DNA of the CDR3 is TGCGCCAGCAGCCAAGCAATACTAGCGGGCACAGATACGCAGTATTTT. Its protein is CASSQAILAGTDTQYF.

In regard to this clone: A read error may account for a junction end that differs from germline. The chain is built from TRBV7-9 and TRBJ1-1; 9 positions agree with TRBD1. The germline V gene has CDR1 SEHNR and CDR2 FQNEAQ (reference sequence). This CDR3 is built from 14 residues. In DNA, the CDR3 is TGCATTACCGGGACAGGGTTTCCGAACACTGAAGCTTTCTTT. Translated: CITGTGFPNTEAFF. Drawing the rest from reference TRBV7-9 and TRBJ1-1, the complete variable domain is DTGVSQNPRHKITKRGQNVTFRCDPISEHNRLYWYRQTLGQGPEFLTYFQNEAQLEKSRLLSDRFSAERPKGSFSTLEIQRTEQGDSAMYLCITGTGFPNTEAFFGQGTRLTVV.

This chain uses TRBV5-8 with TRBJ2-7; 8 nucleotides match TRBD2. This CDR3 is 14 amino acids long. Germline CDR1 and CDR2: SGHTS and YDEGEE. J lost 7 bases, V lost 1 base, and 7 bases had no gene match. The CDR3 DNA reads as TGTGCCAGCAGCTTGAGTCTAGCGGGTGGGGAGCAGTACTTC. Amino acid sequence: CASSLSLAGGEQYF.

This clone was found once. The chain joins TRBV7-8 to TRBJ2-5; unclear D gene. V was pared by 8 bases and J by 7 bases, with 20 bases between. Germline V gives CDR1 SGHVS, CDR2 FQNEAQ. This CDR3 spans 14 amino acids. CDR3 sequence (DNA): TGTGCCAGCGAGCCGGGCGGCCCCTCCCGGACCCAGTACTTC. It specifies CASEPGGPSRTQYF.

This sequence joins TRBV6-1 and TRBJ1-3; D gene uncertain. V was pared by 1 base and J by 4 bases, with 8 bases between. From germline, CDR1 is MNHNS and CDR2 SASEGT. The CDR3 consists of 14 residues. The CDR3 DNA follows: TGTGCCAGCAGTGAAGGGGCATCCGGAAACACCATATATTTT. Residues: CASSEGASGNTIYF.

The chain joins TRBV15 to TRBJ1-6, with 7 bases identical to TRBD1. With 5 bases clipped from V and 5 bases from J, the junction kept 3 bases outside the gene matches. The CDR3 has 14 amino acids. CDR1 is LNHNV, CDR2 YYDKDF, per germline (reference sequence). CDR3 loop: CATSHDRDNSPLHF. The CDR3 region has the DNA TGTGCCACCAGCCACGACAGGGATAATTCACCCCTCCACTTT.

This rearrangement joins TRBV19 to TRBJ1-6, with 7 bases matching TRBD1. J was trimmed by 8 bases and V by 7 bases; bases with no gene match: 11. In germline, CDR1 is LNHDA, CDR2 SQIVND (reference sequence). CDR3 length: 15 amino acids. CDR3 residues: CASTYRQGRDSPLHF. CDR3 coding DNA: TGTGCCAGTACCTACCGACAGGGAAGAGATTCACCCCTCCACTTT.

The CDR3, as DNA: TGCGCCAGCAGCACCGGGACAGGGGTATTCCGTGAGCAGTTCTTC. Translating it yields CASSTGTGVFREQFF. The chain recombines TRBV5-1 with TRBJ2-1; TRBD1 aligns across 10 bases. Germline V lookup: CDR1 SGHRS, CDR2 YFSETQ. The ends lost 4 bases at V and 9 bases at J; junction bases unmatched: 10. The CDR3 contains 15 residues.

By share, this clone ranks as medium-sized. V is TRBV10-1 and J is TRBJ2-2; D possibly corresponds to TRBD1 (7 bases). The V end lost 3 bases, the J end lost 5 bases, and 13 bases lay between the germline ends. The CDR3 runs to 15 residues. Germline V gene data show CDR1 as WNHNN and CDR2 as SYGVQD (reference sequence). The CDR3, as DNA: TGCGCCAGCAGTGAAAGGGACAGCGGGACCGGGGAGCTGTTTTTT. This gives the protein CASSERDSGTGELFF.

The chain couples TRBV4-1 to TRBJ2-7, with D perhaps assigned TRBD1 or TRBD2 (6 bases each). This CDR3 is built from 18 residues. Germline loops: CDR1 MGHRA, CDR2 YSYEKL. The V and J ends lost 0 bases and 2 bases respectively, with 20 bases between them. The CDR3 here is CASSQDLFMRGATYEQYF. In nucleotides, the CDR3 is TGCGCCAGCAGCCAAGATCTGTTCATGAGGGGGGCGACCTACGAGCAGTACTTC.

The rearrangement uses TRBV9 and TRBJ2-1; TRBD2 agrees at 10 bases. This CDR3 contains 16 residues. J was trimmed by 7 bases and V by 2 bases; bases with no gene match: 9. Germline V gene lookup returns CDR1 SGDLS and CDR2 YYNGEE. Written as DNA, the CDR3 is TGTGCCAGCAGCGTCGGAAGTAGCGGGGGGTTTAATGAGCAGTTCTTC. This gives the protein CASSVGSSGGFNEQFF.

The chain couples TRBV27 to TRBJ1-2; the D is unclear. V lost 3 bases, J lost 8 bases, and 13 bases lay in between. Per the germline V gene, CDR1 is MNHEY and CDR2 is SMNVEV (reference sequence). This CDR3 is 13 amino acids long. CDR3 in amino acids: CASSLGRSLGYTF. The DNA for the CDR3 is TGTGCCAGCAGTTTGGGTCGGTCCTTGGGCTACACCTTC.

The rearrangement uses TRBV30 and TRBJ1-6, with 9 bases fitting TRBD1. Germline lookup yields CDR1 GTSNPN and CDR2 SVGIG (reference sequence). The J segment lost 11 bases and the V segment lost 1 base, leaving 6 bases of the junction unmatched. This CDR3 has 14 residues. The CDR3 sequence: CAWSAGTGWTPLHF. CDR3 nucleotide sequence: TGTGCCTGGAGTGCCGGGACAGGGTGGACACCCCTCCACTTT. Drawing the rest from reference TRBV30 and TRBJ1-6, the complete variable domain is SQTIHQWPATLVQPVGSPLSLECTVEGTSNPNLYWYRQAAGRGLQLLFYSVGIGQISSEVPQNLSASRPQDRQFILSSKKLLLSDSGFYLCAWSAGTGWTPLHFGNGTRLTVT.

The chain combines TRBV9 with TRBJ2-1; 11 nucleotides line up with TRBD1. This CDR3 is built from 16 residues. Trimming removed 3 bases from V and 4 bases from J; junction bases left unmatched: 6. Germline loops: CDR1 SGDLS, CDR2 YYNGEE. The CDR3 DNA reads as TGTGCCAGCAGCGCAGGGACAGGGGGTCTTTACAATGAGCAGTTCTTC. Amino acid sequence: CASSAGTGGLYNEQFF.

The chain uses TRBV4-1 and TRBJ2-1, with 8 bases lining up with TRBD1. The length of the CDR3 is 17 residues. Losses at the gene ends were 1 base for V and 8 bases for J; bases not matched to a gene: 13. Germline V gene lookup returns CDR1 MGHRA and CDR2 YSYEKL. The chain's CDR3 is CASSQVIGQGLIDEQFF. CDR3 nucleotide sequence: TGCGCCAGCAGCCAAGTTATCGGACAGGGTTTAATCGATGAGCAGTTCTTC.

The chain recombines TRBV19 with TRBJ1-5; perhaps TRBD1 as D (6 bases). This CDR3 has 16 residues. V gave up 2 bases and J gave up 2 bases, with 13 bases separating them. CDR1 and CDR2 from the germline V gene are LNHDA and SQIVND (reference sequence). The CDR3 DNA is TGTGCCAGTAGTATAACGGCGGCAGGGGGCAATCAGCCCCAGCATTTT. Protein product: CASSITAAGGNQPQHF.

CDR3 sequence: CASSDARDQFTLHF. The CDR3 coding sequence is TGTGCCAGCAGCGACGCCCGGGACCAATTCACCCTCCACTTT. The chain uses TRBV7-9 and TRBJ1-6, with D possibly TRBD1 on 5 matching bases. Germline V lookup: CDR1 SEHNR, CDR2 FQNEAQ (reference sequence). The CDR3 is 14 residues long. Trimming removed 5 bases from V and 14 bases from J, with 19 bases in between.

V usage is TRBV29-1 and J usage is TRBJ1-2; D gene ambiguous. Germline lookup yields CDR1 SQVTM and CDR2 ANQGSEA. Trimming removed 4 bases at V and 2 bases at J, with 8 bases between. This CDR3 region has 12 residues. The CDR3 region is CSVGGSNYGYTF. The DNA of the CDR3 is TGCAGCGTTGGAGGTTCGAACTATGGCTACACCTTC. The whole variable domain, filled in from reference TRBV29-1 and TRBJ1-2, reads SAVISQKPSRDICQRGTSLTIQCQVDSQVTMMFWYRQQPGQSLTLIATANQGSEATYESGFVIDKFPISRPNLTFSTLTVSNMSPEDSSIYLCSVGGSNYGYTFGSGTRLTVV.

The chain joins TRBV4-1 to TRBJ1-6; the D gene is possibly TRBD1 (5 bases). V shed 2 bases and J shed 9 bases, with 20 bases lying between them. The CDR3 extends over 17 amino acids. Germline V gene sequence: CDR1 MGHRA, CDR2 YSYEKL. The CDR3 is CASSQRPPEGISSPLHF. CDR3 DNA sequence: TGCGCCAGCAGCCAAAGACCCCCGGAGGGGATTAGTTCACCCCTCCACTTT.

This chain links TRBV10-2 with TRBJ1-3; D gene uncertain. CDR3 length equals 14 residues. Germline CDR1 WSHSY, CDR2 SAAADI. V was clipped by 8 bases and J by 1 base, with 12 bases between them. In DNA, the CDR3 is TGCGCCAGCGCAATCCGGGATTCTGGAAACACCATATATTTT. Protein: CASAIRDSGNTIYF.

Here the CDR3 reads CASSESPDNTYEQYF. In DNA form, the CDR3 reads TGTGCCAGCAGTGAATCGCCCGACAACACCTACGAGCAGTACTTC. The chain couples TRBV6-1 to TRBJ2-7; D ambiguous. This CDR3 region has 15 residues. Germline CDR1 and CDR2: MNHNS and SASEGT. Trimming took off 2 bases at V and 2 bases at J, with 13 bases between the two ends.